This T cell receptor (beta chain) emerged from a study of blood T cell repertoires in COVID-19 (dated by TCRdb to 2018 to 2020). Some background on the complete study: Samples from collaborators originated in the United States, Italy and Spain and spanned both the acute and convalescent phases of COVID-19. The material from the prospective study consisted of cDNA or gDNA derived from T cells, B-cell-depleted T cells, or PBMCs. The dataset comprised deeply sampled blood TCRbeta repertoires from subjects exposed to, actively infected with, or recovered from COVID-19. The repertoires were released in a freely available public database meant as a resource for research on the immune response to SARS-CoV-2. The samples were drawn from two sources: the first 160 participants of the ongoing ImmuneRACE study, and over 950 subjects contributed by 6 global collaborators. Nearly every sample came with metadata listing a de-identified subject ID, COVID-19 status, age in years and sex. Where available, HLA class I and class II types were taken from metadata supplied by the sample provider and were not determined by assay-based typing.

The immunoSEQ Assay, a bias-controlled multiplex PCR, was used to amplify TCRbeta CDR3 regions from genomic DNA. The paper's data handling went like this. Within the assay, amplification of reference gene primers was used to estimate how many nucleated cells each sample contained. To quantify the absolute abundance of each unique TCRbeta CDR3 rearrangement, sequence reads were collapsed and filtered. For each sample, productive Simpson clonality was calculated by taking the square root of Simpson's diversity index across productive rearrangements. This is the immuneACCESS table as TCRdb keeps it, with only in-frame sequences that have V and J called. A part of the clones is gone; compared with another copy, unresolved V genes explain less than half, and the rest is unexplained. D and trimming come from the DNA, and the V and J calls and clone size come from that table. This sample holds approximately 240,000 clones; about 90% were observed only once. The ten largest clones take up about 6% of the sample.

Of note for this clone: Its target antigen remains unknown. Qualities for individual bases were not recorded, and no much larger clone is one base off.

The CDR3 runs 12 amino acids, cysteine and phenylalanine included. Kept here is only the CDR3 DNA, which spans 36 bases and is read in frame from base 1. The germline V and J ends show losses of 0 bases and 7 bases respectively, and no gene match explains 3 bases of the junction. Reading the germline V gene gives CDR1 SQVTM and CDR2 ANQGSEA. Enrolling through a virtual design, the prospective study's participants ranged in age from roughly 18 to 89 years and lived across roughly 23 United States geographic areas. In the prospective study, cohorts were assigned on the basis of participant-reported clinical history obtained from a screening survey and a study questionnaire. Mobile phlebotomists in the prospective study collected whole blood, serum and a nasopharyngeal or oropharyngeal swab from every participant. Over a roughly two-month period, participants in the prospective study had the option of providing additional blood draws and questionnaires. Before DNA extraction, blood samples from the prospective study were shipped at room temperature or frozen.

Broad study findings and their caveats: The amount of clinical and demographic metadata varied by source and participant and was provided uncurated.

Sequences were obtained from PBMCs or T cells enriched from blood (not recorded which). The source of this sequence is a woman in her 30s with acute COVID-19. The receptor chain draws on TRBV29-1 and TRBJ2-7; TRBD1 matches 7 bases in the middle. The DNA is as follows: TGCAGCGTTGAAGATCCAGGGGGAGAGCAGTACTTC. This encodes CSVEDPGGEQYF.